This record looks at one T cell receptor (beta chain) sequence and its context. Sequencing ends 3 residues short of the CDR3 end; the germline J gene provides the rest. V was cut by 7 bases and J by 5 bases, with 16 bases left in between. The CDR3 length is 13 residues. The germline V gene encodes CDR1 DFQATT and CDR2 SNEGSKA (reference sequence). Average input was approximately 1,100 ng genomic DNA for immunoSEQ TCR beta CDR3 amplification. Only in-frame clones appear in the TCRdb table, and some are missing; sequencing was by immunoSEQ multiplex PCR. The sample totals around 39,000 clones; its top ten clones hold approximately 6.4%. This entry comes from a study of T cells in women clearing cervical HPV infection. Study context: Cases' blood sampling followed lesion detection by median around 150 days (90 to 200).

The TCR originated in a woman between 18 and 70 years old with a cervical HPV16 infection that either progressed to CIN3+ or cleared (not recorded which). This chain links TRBV20-1 with TRBJ2-3; a possible D gene is TRBD1 (6 bases). The sample was blood buffy coat. The CDR3 loop is CSVAPTGLDTQYF. The CDR3 bases that were read are TGCAGTGTGGCCCCAACAGGGCTAGATACG.